Listed below are T cell receptor beta chains from one sample, sequenced in a study of T cell clones after liver transplantation. Sequencing used immunoSEQ multiplex PCR; TCRdb keeps in-frame clones, though not all of them. Here the sample spans more than 70,000 clones, around four fifths being singletons. The specimen comprised CD4+ T cells from blood, sampled at the 22-month timepoint. The receptors come from a human patient who received a liver transplant. A subset of T cells may come from the graft donor. Each CDR3 is given with its conserved first and last residue. D genes are given only for firm matches. Some rows mark clone size as missing; the rest say once, few, many or name a class of expanded clone.

V gene	D gene	clone size	J gene	CDR3 protein	CDR3 DNA
TRBV4-3	TRBD2	once	TRBJ2-3	CASSLLFLTSGRADTQYF	TGCGCCAGCAGCCTCCTCTTTCTTACTAGCGGGAGGGCAGATACGCAGTATTTT
TRBV28	TRBD1	NA	TRBJ2-7	CASSTPLGQGAIQYF	TGTGCCAGCAGTACTCCTTTAGGACAGGGGGCTATCCAGTACTTC
TRBV5-1	TRBD1	once	TRBJ2-3	CASSGSGTGNTDTQYF	TGCGCCAGCAGCGGCTCCGGGACAGGGAACACAGATACGCAGTATTTT
TRBV7-9	TRBD1	NA	TRBJ2-1	CASRGQVSVNEQFF	TGTGCCAGCCGAGGACAGGTATCGGTCAATGAGCAGTTCTTC
TRBV29-1	NA	NA	TRBJ1-1	CSWGYRNTEAFF	TGCAGCTGGGGGTACAGGAACACTGAAGCTTTCTTT
TRBV6-4	TRBD2	NA	TRBJ2-1	CASSDSRGTRRFF	TGTGCCAGCAGTGACTCGAGGGGGACTAGACGGTTCTTC
TRBV19	TRBD1	NA	TRBJ2-7	CASSAPGTGGHEQYF	TGTGCCAGTAGTGCCCCCGGGACAGGGGGCCACGAGCAGTACTTC
TRBV18	TRBD2	NA	TRBJ2-7	CASSPRGGIYEQYF	TGTGCCAGCTCACCACGGGGGGGGATTTACGAGCAGTACTTC
TRBV5-4	NA	NA	TRBJ1-5	CASSLQDGSNQPQHF	TGTGCCAGCAGCTTACAGGACGGGAGCAATCAGCCCCAGCATTTT
TRBV5-4	NA	NA	TRBJ2-3	CASSLGGRSTDTQYF	TGTGCCAGCAGCTTGGGGGGGCGGAGCACAGATACGCAGTATTTT
TRBV19	NA	NA	TRBJ2-7	CASNKGRKSYEQYF	TGTGCCAGCAATAAAGGGCGTAAGTCCTACGAGCAGTACTTC
TRBV2	NA	NA	TRBJ1-4	CASRRGGWEKLFF	TGTGCCAGCAGGAGGGGGGGTTGGGAAAAACTGTTTTTT
TRBV4-2	NA	NA	TRBJ1-3	CASSQEYWGSGNTIYF	TGTGCCAGCAGCCAAGAATACTGGGGCTCTGGAAACACCATATATTTT
TRBV6-1	TRBD1	NA	TRBJ1-5	CASSQGQGAFQPQHF	TGTGCCAGCAGTCAGGGACAGGGGGCCTTTCAGCCCCAGCATTTT
TRBV5-4	NA	NA	TRBJ2-3	CASSSNLGSRTQYF	TGTGCCAGCAGCTCCAACCTGGGATCTCGTACGCAGTATTTT
TRBV30	TRBD2	NA	TRBJ2-7	CAWKRRGTYEQYF	TGTGCCTGGAAGAGGCGGGGGACCTACGAGCAGTACTTC
TRBV30	TRBD2	NA	TRBJ2-1	CAWSVLADTSNEQFF	TGTGCCTGGAGTGTACTAGCGGACACCTCCAATGAGCAGTTCTTC